Below, 22 T cell receptor beta chains from the same sample are listed, as sequenced in a study of T cells in Graves' hyperthyroidism and ophthalmopathy. Researchers took RNA transcripts and amplified the TCR beta CDR3 regions from them. The HTBI primer set was used in a first-round RT-PCR of the TCR CDR3. In TCRdb, the multiplex PCR reads were re-called with MiXCR into one record per CDR3 protein. The data contain approximately 690,000 distinct CDR3 sequences, roughly 15% of them singletons. Sequencing was performed on blood. These receptors came from a woman between 45 and 60 years old with Graves' ophthalmopathy.

This clonotype was counted at least ten times. The genes are TRBV6-5 and TRBJ2-7; 11 bases agree with TRBD2. CDR1 is MNHEY and CDR2 is SVGAGI in the germline V gene. The CDR3 is 16 residues long. The junction had 6 bases not matched to a gene; V was cut back by 2 bases and J by 3 bases. CDR3 residues: CASSYAGTSGNYEQYF. The DNA for the CDR3 is TGTGCCAGCAGTTACGCCGGGACTAGCGGTAACTACGAGCAGTACTTC.

At least ten counts were recorded for this clonotype. The chain has TRBV7-6 and TRBJ2-3; tentatively, D is TRBD2 (7 bases). Looked up from germline, CDR1 is SGHVS and CDR2 is FNYEAQ. The CDR3 contains 18 residues. V lost 5 bases to trimming and J lost 0 bases, with 21 bases between them. Here the CDR3 reads CASSRRGEGQRSTDTQYF. In DNA, the CDR3 is TGTGCCAGCAGCCGAAGGGGGGAGGGCCAGCGCAGCACAGATACGCAGTATTTT.

In this sample, this clonotype turned up many times. The chain carries TRBV9 and TRBJ1-4; the D is unclear. Trimming removed 1 base at V and 5 bases at J, with 9 bases between. The CDR3 runs to 14 residues. Germline-derived CDR1 and CDR2 are SGDLS and YYNGEE. Here the CDR3 DNA reads TGTGCCAGCAGCGTATCTTTTGGAAATGAAAAACTGTTTTTT. This gives the protein CASSVSFGNEKLFF. The whole variable domain, remainder taken from reference TRBV9 and TRBJ1-4, is DSGVTQTPKHLITATGQRVTLRCSPRSGDLSVYWYQQSLDQGLQFLIQYYNGEERAKGNILERFSAQQFPDLHSELNLSSLELGDSALYFCASSVSFGNEKLFFGSGTQLSVL.

The table lists this clonotype with a few counts. The chain carries TRBV4-3 and TRBJ2-3; 7 bases fit TRBD1. The germline V gene has CDR1 LGHNA and CDR2 YSLEER. The CDR3 has 14 residues. The V segment lost 4 bases and the J segment 3 bases; nucleotides outside the gene matches: 4. Written as DNA, the CDR3 is TGCGCCAGCAGCCTTCAACAGGGGACAGATACGCAGTATTTT. It encodes CASSLQQGTDTQYF.

The sample holds many counts of this clonotype. The V and J genes are TRBV7-9 and TRBJ2-7; 9 bases agree with TRBD2. Germline V gene sequence: CDR1 SEHNR, CDR2 FQNEAQ (reference sequence). Trimming took 5 bases from V and 2 from J; bases not matched to a gene: 7. The CDR3 is 15 residues long. CDR3 amino acids: CASSLTSGTTYEQYF. CDR3 in DNA: TGTGCCAGCAGCCTGACTAGCGGAACTACCTACGAGCAGTACTTC.

This clonotype was seen ten or more times. This sequence joins TRBV12-3 or TRBV12-4 and TRBJ2-1; TRBD2 aligns across 10 bases. Trimming took 10 bases from V and 1 from J; bases not matched to a gene: 10. This CDR3 has 16 residues. The CDR3 region has the DNA TGTGCCACCCTATTAAGACTAGCGGGTTCCTACAATGAGCAGTTCTTC. Amino acids: CATLLRLAGSYNEQFF.

This clonotype occurred many times. V is TRBV20-1 and J is TRBJ2-1, with D perhaps matching TRBD2 (6 bases). Trimming pared 3 bases from V and 5 bases from J, leaving 8 bases between. The CDR3 contains 12 residues. Germline loops: CDR1 DFQATT, CDR2 SNEGSKA (reference sequence). The CDR3 reads CSARTRHNEQFF. CDR3 DNA sequence: TGCAGTGCTAGGACTAGACACAATGAGCAGTTCTTC.

This clonotype has just a few counts. A much bigger clone sits one base away, suggesting this may be a read error. This chain uses TRBV28 with TRBJ1-6; D ambiguous. The germline gives CDR1 MDHEN, CDR2 SYDVKM. This CDR3 has 14 amino acids. CDR3 DNA sequence: TGTGCCGGCAGTCCCCAGAGAGCAGAATCACCCCTCCACTTT. Protein product: CAGSPQRAESPLHF.

This clonotype was counted many times. The V gene is TRBV11-2, the J gene TRBJ2-1; 7 positions match TRBD1. Per germline, CDR1 SGHAT and CDR2 FQNNGV. The V and J ends lost 1 base and 8 bases, in that order; junction bases with no gene match: 14. The CDR3 sequence is 17 residues long. The CDR3 DNA reads TGTGCCAGCAGCTTAGTTAGTTTGAGGGGGCTTTCGGATGAGCAGTTCTTC. Its translation is CASSLVSLRGLSDEQFF.

This clonotype came up many times. This chain uses TRBV30 with TRBJ1-1; D not resolved. CDR3 length equals 14 residues. Germline CDR1 GTSNPN, CDR2 SVGIG (reference sequence). Deletions cut 0 bases from V and 5 bases from J, with 13 bases between. The CDR3 loop is CAWSVKDGGTEAFF. The CDR3 DNA sequence: TGTGCCTGGAGTGTCAAGGACGGTGGGACTGAAGCTTTCTTT.

This clonotype was picked up many times. CDR3 sequence reads: CASSPSSLAGGYNEQFF. The CDR3 nucleotides are TGTGCCAGCTCACCCTCCTCCCTAGCGGGAGGCTACAATGAGCAGTTCTTC. V and J are TRBV18 and TRBJ2-1, with 11 bases matching TRBD2. After removal of 3 bases from V and 3 bases from J, the junction contained 7 bases not matched to a gene. Germline V CDR1 and CDR2: KGHSH, LQKENI. This CDR3 contains 17 residues.

This clonotype has a count of ten or more. J is TRBJ2-7 and V is TRBV28; TRBD1 agrees at 9 bases. Germline V gene data show CDR1 as MDHEN and CDR2 as SYDVKM. The CDR3 spans 15 residues. J was trimmed by 1 base and V by 6 bases; bases with no gene match: 7. The CDR3 DNA sequence: TGTGCCAGCAGAAAGGGACAGGGTAAATCCTACGAGCAGTACTTC. This codes for CASRKGQGKSYEQYF.

This clonotype was detected many times. This rearrangement joins TRBV2 to TRBJ2-3; TRBD2 agrees at 9 bases. The V gene end was trimmed by 0 bases and the J gene end by 2 bases; junction bases not matched to a gene: 3. There are 16 residues in the CDR3. Germline V gives CDR1 SNHLY, CDR2 FYNNEI. CDR3 residues: CASSEATSGLTDTQYF. CDR3 nucleotides: TGTGCCAGCAGTGAAGCGACTAGCGGACTCACAGATACGCAGTATTTT.

The chain carries TRBV5-1 and TRBJ2-3; the match to TRBD2 covers 12 bases. The CDR3 is made up of 19 amino acids. In germline, CDR1 is SGHRS, CDR2 YFSETQ. Trimming removed 0 bases from V and 2 bases from J; junction bases left unmatched: 10. The CDR3 region is CASSLDRVGLAGFTDTQYF. CDR3 nucleotide sequence: TGCGCCAGCAGCTTGGATCGGGTTGGACTAGCGGGGTTCACAGATACGCAGTATTTT.

This clonotype was recorded at least ten times. The rearrangement joins TRBV20-1 to TRBJ1-5; D not certain. V was shortened by 3 bases and J by 2 bases, with 5 bases between the two germline ends. Germline-derived CDR1 and CDR2 are DFQATT and SNEGSKA (reference sequence). This CDR3 has 12 residues. CDR3 in amino acids: CSASSGNQPQHF. The CDR3, as DNA: TGCAGTGCTAGTTCCGGCAATCAGCCCCAGCATTTT.

This clonotype has at least ten counts. V is TRBV12-3 or TRBV12-4 and J is TRBJ2-7, with a tentative D call TRBD1 (5 bases). Trimming stripped 5 bases from V and 9 bases from J, with 11 bases between. The CDR3 length is 11 residues. The CDR3 reads CASSPRQLQYF. CDR3 sequence (DNA): TGTGCCAGCAGTCCCCGACAGTTGCAGTACTTC.

The sample holds many counts of this clonotype. The chain combines TRBV2 with TRBJ1-2, with a tentative D call TRBD1 (5 bases). Trimming shortened V by 2 bases and J by 0 bases, and 7 bases separated the two germline ends. This CDR3 is 14 amino acids long. Germline assignment: CDR1 SNHLY and CDR2 FYNNEI. CDR3 in DNA: TGTGCCAGCAGTGAAAGGGGTACTAACTATGGCTACACCTTC. This translates into CASSERGTNYGYTF.

This clonotype was observed many times. The CDR3 DNA is TGTGCCAGCAGTTTGGCTAGCGGGTACTACAATGAGCAGTTCTTC. Protein: CASSLASGYYNEQFF. The genes are TRBV27 and TRBJ2-1; 8 bases match TRBD2. With 3 bases clipped from V and 3 bases from J, the junction kept 4 bases outside the gene matches. From germline, CDR1 is MNHEY and CDR2 SMNVEV (reference sequence). The CDR3 loop spans 15 amino acids.

This clonotype turned up a few times. The J gene is TRBJ2-7, the V gene TRBV12-3 or TRBV12-4; the match to TRBD2 covers 10 bases. The trim removed 6 bases at V and 5 bases at J, leaving 4 bases unmatched. This CDR3 comprises 13 residues. The CDR3 DNA follows: TGTGCCAGCAGACTAGCGGGAAGGAACGAGCAGTACTTC. Its protein product is CASRLAGRNEQYF.

This clonotype has a count of ten or more. This rearrangement joins TRBV5-1 to TRBJ1-6; TRBD1 matches at 12 bases. There are 15 residues in the CDR3. Germline CDR1 SGHRS, CDR2 YFSETQ. V lost 3 bases and J lost 9; bases outside the gene matches: 4. CDR3 residues: CASSSGQGALSPLHF. CDR3 nucleotides: TGCGCCAGCAGCTCGGGACAGGGGGCGCTTTCACCCCTCCACTTT.

This clonotype showed up many times. This chain joins TRBV18 and TRBJ1-1; no definite D call. Trimming took 2 bases from V and 2 from J, leaving 15 bases between them. This CDR3 has 16 residues. CDR1 and CDR2 from the germline V gene are KGHSH and LQKENI. The CDR3 reads CASSPIGFARNTEAFF. The CDR3 DNA sequence: TGTGCCAGCTCACCAATTGGATTCGCACGCAACACTGAAGCTTTCTTT. The variable domain in full, completed from reference TRBV18 and TRBJ1-1, reads NAGVMQNPRHLVRRRGQEARLRCSPMKGHSHVYWYRQLPEEGLKFMVYLQKENIIDESGMPKERFSAEFPKEGPSILRIQQVVRGDSAAYFCASSPIGFARNTEAFFGQGTRLTVV.

This clonotype has ten or more counts. The chain links TRBV3-1 to TRBJ2-7; perhaps TRBD2 as D (5 bases). V was clipped by 4 bases and J by 6 bases, with 13 bases between them. Germline V gene data show CDR1 as LGHDT and CDR2 as YNNKEL (reference sequence). CDR3 length equals 13 residues. The CDR3 DNA follows: TGTGCCAGCAGCCGATGGAGGACTTCCGAGCAGTACTTC. Its translation is CASSRWRTSEQYF.